This T cell receptor (beta chain) came from a study of cytomegalovirus exposure and HLA in healthy donors. Study findings and constraints: Researchers reportedly found TCR beta sequences accurately predicted most subjects' HLA-A and HLA-B alleles. Association of a missense DCLRE1C variant with TCR beta V- and J-gene trimming was reported in a later analysis. Three chains tied to CMV proved CMV antigen-specific in vitro.

As concerns this clone: Its antigen is still unknown.

Unmatched junction bases numbered 7, after V lost 6 bases and J lost 8 bases. In germline, CDR1 is MNHNS, CDR2 SASEGT. The CDR3 sequence is 13 residues long. It was with 60 Vbeta and 13 Jbeta primers that the PCR ran. TCRdb's table, derived via immunoSEQ multiplex PCR, lists solely in-frame clones and lacks some. The table for this sample gives about 140,000 clones. The chain links TRBV6-1 to TRBJ1-3; 7 positions agree with TRBD1. Sequencing used PBMCs. This TCR derives from a man aged 40-49 years in good health and CMV-seronegative. CDR3 region: CASRVDRVDTIYF. In nucleotides, the CDR3 is TGTGCCAGCAGGGTTGACAGGGTAGACACCATATATTTT.